The 27 T cell receptor beta chains reported below all come from one sample, sequenced in a study of T cell repertoires in cytomegalovirus infection. For these receptors, no antigen is known. One entry per CDR3 protein, called by TCRdb with MiXCR from the reads. The sample shows a few hundred thousand distinct CDR3 sequences, about 44% of them seen only once. Sequences were derived from cultured PBMCs, sampled from culture after CMV antigen stimulation. The receptor source for this set is a human donor in good health (CMV status not recorded). Some clones in this sample may be carry-over from other donors' samples.

This chain joins TRBV20-1 and TRBJ2-1; D might be TRBD2 (6 bases). CDR1 and CDR2 from the germline V gene are DFQATT and SNEGSKA (reference sequence). V was cut by 5 bases and J by 1 base, with 12 bases left in between. This CDR3 has 14 residues. This CDR3 is CSALIAVSYNEQFF. The CDR3 DNA reads as TGCAGTGCTCTTATAGCGGTGTCCTACAATGAGCAGTTCTTC.

This clonotype was counted a few times. The J gene is TRBJ2-5, the V gene TRBV7-2; TRBD2 might be the D (7 bases). This CDR3 has 16 residues. Trimming took off 5 bases at V and 4 bases at J, with 20 bases between the two ends. The V gene's germline CDR1 is SGHTA and CDR2 FQGNSA. CDR3 DNA: TGTGCCAGCAGCCTGGCGCGGGGGCCTACGGTAGAGACCCAGTACTTC. The encoded protein is CASSLARGPTVETQYF.

The chain links TRBV28 to TRBJ1-1; D gene unclear. Trimming left V 6 bases short and J 4 bases short, with 15 bases between. This CDR3 is 14 amino acids long. Germline V gene sequence: CDR1 MDHEN, CDR2 SYDVKM. The CDR3 bases are TGTGCCAGCAGCCTCCTGAGGGTGGGCACTGAAGCTTTCTTT. This gives the protein CASSLLRVGTEAFF.

The chain recombines TRBV6-2 or TRBV6-3 with TRBJ2-1; the match to TRBD2 covers 12 bases. Germline V gives CDR1 MNHEY, CDR2 SVGEGT. Germline trimming cut 7 bases from V and 7 bases from J; bases unmatched to any gene: 11. This CDR3 spans 16 amino acids. The CDR3 sequence is CASTPPLAGGDNEQFF. The CDR3 DNA follows: TGTGCCAGCACCCCGCCGCTAGCGGGAGGGGATAATGAGCAGTTCTTC.

A few counts support this clonotype. This chain connects TRBV29-1 to TRBJ1-1, with no clear D. The CDR3 runs to 12 residues. The germline CDR1 and CDR2 sequences are SQVTM and ANQGSEA. Trimming cost V 1 base and J 4 bases, with 7 bases left between them. The CDR3 region is CSVEGSGTEAFF. The CDR3 DNA reads as TGCAGCGTTGAAGGGAGCGGCACTGAAGCTTTCTTT.

This clonotype was seen a single time. The chain recombines TRBV5-6 with TRBJ2-7, with a weak D call TRBD2 (6 bases). The CDR3 sequence is 14 residues long. The V gene lost 0 bases and the J gene lost 3 bases, with 10 bases spanning the gap. Per the germline V gene, CDR1 is SGHDT and CDR2 is YYEEEE. CDR3 nucleotide sequence: TGTGCCAGCAGCTTGGTCCCCGGGGGCTACGAGCAGTACTTC. Its translation: CASSLVPGGYEQYF.

The genes are TRBV27 and TRBJ2-1; TRBD2 aligns across 10 bases. CDR1 MNHEY and CDR2 SMNVEV come from the germline V gene (reference sequence). The CDR3 has 16 amino acids. The V and J ends lost 5 bases and 7 bases, in that order; junction bases with no gene match: 11. The CDR3 bases are TGTGCCAGCAGTAGAGAACCGGGACTAGCGAGGAATGAGCAGTTCTTC. It is translated as CASSREPGLARNEQFF.

This clonotype has a handful of counts. The rearrangement uses TRBV6-6 and TRBJ2-1; 11 bases agree with TRBD1. V dropped 5 bases and J dropped 7; count of bases not matched to a gene: 7. CDR1 and CDR2 from the germline V gene are MNHNY and SVGAGI (reference sequence). This CDR3 comprises 15 residues. The CDR3 nucleotides read TGTGCCAGCAGTCCCGGACAGGGGGCTAGAAATGAGCAGTTCTTC. Encoded protein: CASSPGQGARNEQFF.

This clonotype was detected a few times. V and J are TRBV7-6 and TRBJ2-7; the D gene is possibly TRBD1 (5 bases). The CDR3 runs to 15 residues. Germline CDR1 and CDR2: SGHVS and FNYEAQ. Trimming took 7 bases from V and 0 from J, leaving 16 bases between them. In nucleotides, the CDR3 is TGTGCCAGCACCCCTGTGGGGCGGCCCTCCTACGAGCAGTACTTC. Encoded protein: CASTPVGRPSYEQYF.

This clonotype was observed a handful of times. The V and J genes are TRBV7-2 and TRBJ1-1; weak D call: TRBD1 (5 bases). The CDR3 is 14 amino acids. Per germline, CDR1 SGHTA and CDR2 FQGNSA. Trimming shortened V by 8 bases and J by 5 bases, and 18 bases separated the two germline ends. CDR3 nucleotides: TGTGCCAGCGGTGATAGGCGCGGGACGACTGAAGCTTTCTTT. It is translated as CASGDRRGTTEAFF.

CDR3 amino acids: CASRLGGPNTGELFF. The CDR3 nucleotides read TGTGCCAGTAGACTCGGGGGTCCGAACACCGGGGAGCTGTTTTTT. V usage is TRBV19 and J usage is TRBJ2-2; D is possibly TRBD2 (6 bases). This CDR3 comprises 15 residues. Trimming shortened V by 6 bases and J by 0 bases, and 11 bases separated the two germline ends. Germline V gives CDR1 LNHDA, CDR2 SQIVND (reference sequence).

This clonotype was seen a handful of times. V usage is TRBV28 and J usage is TRBJ1-5; D is perhaps TRBD1 (6 bases). V shed 7 bases and J shed 3 bases, with 22 bases lying between them. The CDR3 is 17 amino acids. The germline CDR1 and CDR2 sequences are MDHEN and SYDVKM. CDR3: CASTTSSSGAFNQPQHF. CDR3 DNA: TGTGCCAGCACCACCTCCAGCTCAGGGGCCTTCAATCAGCCCCAGCATTTT.

The rearrangement joins TRBV6-2 or TRBV6-3 to TRBJ2-7; D remains ambiguous. This CDR3 contains 14 residues. The V gene's germline CDR1 is MNHEY and CDR2 SVGEGT. Deletions cut 0 bases from V and 6 bases from J, with 12 bases between. The CDR3 nucleotides are TGTGCCAGCAGTTACTCAGGGAATCCGGGCGAGCAGTACTTC. Its protein product is CASSYSGNPGEQYF.

The V call is TRBV9, the J call TRBJ1-2, with D possibly TRBD1 on 6 matching bases. There are 14 residues in the CDR3. In germline, CDR1 is SGDLS, CDR2 YYNGEE. The V end lost 0 bases, the J end lost 7 bases, and 13 bases lay between the germline ends. CDR3: CASSVVGGNAGYTF. The CDR3 nucleotides read TGTGCCAGCAGCGTAGTTGGGGGCAACGCTGGCTACACCTTC.

The chain links TRBV27 to TRBJ1-2; D is ambiguous. Germline CDR1 and CDR2: MNHEY and SMNVEV (reference sequence). The CDR3 spans 13 residues. Trimming pared 6 bases from V and 0 bases from J, leaving 8 bases between. CDR3 amino acids: CASSPTPNYGYTF. The CDR3 DNA follows: TGTGCCAGCAGCCCGACCCCTAACTATGGCTACACCTTC.

The sample holds a few counts of this clonotype. The CDR3 reads CASSPRDLGGETQYF. For the CDR3, the DNA is TGCGCCAGCAGCCCCCGTGATCTAGGGGGAGAGACCCAGTACTTC. The rearrangement uses TRBV4-3 and TRBJ2-5, with a tentative D call TRBD1 (6 bases). The CDR3 loop spans 15 amino acids. The germline gives CDR1 LGHNA, CDR2 YSLEER. The V end was cut by 4 bases, the J end by 4 bases, with 16 bases between.

This clonotype was seen a handful of times. The chain uses TRBV7-2 and TRBJ1-5; D might be TRBD1 (5 bases). Trimming shortened V by 1 base and J by 6 bases, and 13 bases separated the two germline ends. This CDR3 comprises 15 residues. CDR1 and CDR2 from the germline V gene are SGHTA and FQGNSA. Written as DNA, the CDR3 is TGTGCCAGCAGCTTAGGGGCGGGGCTCGGTCAGCCCCAGCATTTT. It encodes CASSLGAGLGQPQHF. The entire variable domain, with the rest obtained from reference TRBV7-2 and TRBJ1-5, is as follows: GAGVSQSPSNKVTEKGKDVELRCDPISGHTALYWYRQSLGQGLEFLIYFQGNSAPDKSGLPSDRFSAERTGGSVSTLTIQRTQQEDSAVYLCASSLGAGLGQPQHFGDGTRLSIL.

The rearrangement uses TRBV7-2 and TRBJ2-7; D may be TRBD1 (5 bases). The CDR3 runs 15 residues. V was shortened by 3 bases and J by 0 bases, with 12 bases between the two germline ends. The germline gives CDR1 SGHTA, CDR2 FQGNSA. CDR3 DNA: TGTGCCAGCAGCTTTGGGGCACAAGTCTCCTACGAGCAGTACTTC. It specifies CASSFGAQVSYEQYF.

This clonotype has more than one count but fewer than ten. V is TRBV10-3 and J is TRBJ1-4; maybe TRBD1 (5 bases). Trimming left V 0 bases short and J 8 bases short, with 10 bases between. The CDR3 spans 14 residues. The germline V gene has CDR1 ENHRY and CDR2 SYGVKD. The CDR3 DNA sequence: TGTGCCATCAGTGAGTCCAGGGCAGCAGAAAAACTGTTTTTT. This sequence encodes CAISESRAAEKLFF.

This clonotype was picked up many times. The chain recombines TRBV7-8 with TRBJ2-7; 12 bases align to TRBD1. Looked up from germline, CDR1 is SGHVS and CDR2 is FQNEAQ. The CDR3 has 14 amino acids. Germline trimming cut 2 bases from V and 7 bases from J; bases unmatched to any gene: 3. In nucleotides, the CDR3 is TGTGCCAGCAGCTTAAGGGACAGGGGGCAAGAGCAGTACTTC. Translating it yields CASSLRDRGQEQYF.

The chain joins TRBV7-2 to TRBJ2-7; no reliable D call. V lost 6 bases and J 0 bases, leaving 6 bases between the germline ends. Germline V gives CDR1 SGHTA, CDR2 FQGNSA. This CDR3 region has 12 residues. The chain's CDR3 is CASSWSSYEQYF. In DNA form, the CDR3 reads TGTGCCAGCAGTTGGAGCTCCTACGAGCAGTACTTC. Using reference TRBV7-2 and TRBJ2-7 for the parts outside the CDR3, the full variable domain is GAGVSQSPSNKVTEKGKDVELRCDPISGHTALYWYRQSLGQGLEFLIYFQGNSAPDKSGLPSDRFSAERTGGSVSTLTIQRTQQEDSAVYLCASSWSSYEQYFGPGTRLTVT.

V usage is TRBV19 and J usage is TRBJ2-4; D might be TRBD2 (6 bases). The V gene's germline CDR1 is LNHDA and CDR2 SQIVND (reference sequence). With 5 bases removed from V and 3 bases from J, the gap between germline ends came to 23 bases. The CDR3 sequence is 18 residues long. The CDR3 loop reads CASSHDIGTSRVKNIQYF. The CDR3 nucleotides read TGTGCCAGTAGTCACGATATCGGGACTTCCAGGGTCAAAAACATTCAGTACTTC.

This rearrangement joins TRBV20-1 to TRBJ1-6; D is unresolved. CDR3 length: 14 amino acids. CDR1 is DFQATT, CDR2 SNEGSKA, per germline (reference sequence). V was shortened by 4 bases and J by 7 bases, with 14 bases between the two germline ends. The CDR3 loop reads CSANDNEGNSPLHF. The CDR3 nucleotides are TGCAGTGCTAACGACAACGAGGGCAATTCACCCCTCCACTTT.

The table lists this clonotype with a few counts. The chain couples TRBV27 to TRBJ2-7; tentatively, D is TRBD1 (6 bases). Trimming removed 2 bases at V and 0 bases at J, with 8 bases between. Germline V gene data show CDR1 as MNHEY and CDR2 as SMNVEV (reference sequence). CDR3 length equals 14 residues. CDR3 residues: CASSLGGPSYEQYF. The CDR3 DNA follows: TGTGCCAGCAGTTTAGGGGGCCCCTCCTACGAGCAGTACTTC.

J is TRBJ2-5 and V is TRBV6-2 or TRBV6-3; D call uncertain. Germline V gene data show CDR1 as MNHEY and CDR2 as SVGEGT. Trimming removed 8 bases at V and 5 bases at J, with 12 bases between. This CDR3 has 12 amino acids. CDR3 sequence: CASLGPRETQYF. The CDR3 nucleotides read TGTGCCAGCCTAGGGCCGAGGGAGACCCAGTACTTC.

In this sample, this clonotype turned up a few times. This rearrangement joins TRBV19 to TRBJ2-1, with 8 bases matching TRBD1. The CDR3 contains 14 residues. CDR1 LNHDA and CDR2 SQIVND come from the germline V gene (reference sequence). V trimming: 1 base; J trimming: 9 bases; junction bases outside the gene matches: 5. CDR3 bases: TGTGCCAGTAGTATAGGAATAACAGGGGGTGAGCAGTTCTTC. Translating it yields CASSIGITGGEQFF.

This clonotype came up a few times. The V call is TRBV12-3 or TRBV12-4, the J call TRBJ1-5; 10 bases are a match to TRBD1. J lost 4 bases, V lost 8 bases, and 2 bases had no gene match. The CDR3 has 13 amino acids. This CDR3 is CASQGQGNQPQHF. CDR3 bases: TGTGCCAGCCAGGGACAGGGGAATCAGCCCCAGCATTTT.